This record covers a single TCR beta chain. Its antigen remains unknown. People with hyperthyroidism were aged 18 to 65 and newly diagnosed, under 2 months' duration. In this cohort, patients with other autoimmune diseases, uncontrolled infections, pregnancy or lactation were excluded. Diagnostic conclusions were grounded in clinical symptoms, serum thyroxine, TRAb, thyroid ultrasound and orbital computed tomography. The sample belongs to a study of Graves' ophthalmopathy and Graves' hyperthyroidism. Study results and limitations: Progression of ophthalmopathy was predicted by the model with 70% to 71% sensitivity and under 75% specificity.

RNA served as the template for amplifying TCR beta CDR3 regions. Second-round multiplex PCR came after a first-round RT-PCR that employed HTBI primers. MiXCR was run by TCRdb on the multiplex PCR reads, yielding one entry per CDR3 protein. The sample comprises about 370,000 distinct CDR3 sequences, about 17% of which are singletons, and 2% to 3% rests with the top ten. The V gene end was trimmed by 7 bases and the J gene end by 8 bases; junction bases not matched to a gene: 1. The CDR3 runs 10 residues. Germline V gives CDR1 MNHEY, CDR2 SVGEGT. The clonotype comes from an adult woman with stable Graves' hyperthyroidism. Material: peripheral blood. The rearrangement links TRBV6-2 or TRBV6-3 to TRBJ1-2; 7 bases line up with TRBD1. The CDR3 bases are TGTGCCAGCAAACAGGGGGGCTACACCTTC. Translating it yields CASKQGGYTF.